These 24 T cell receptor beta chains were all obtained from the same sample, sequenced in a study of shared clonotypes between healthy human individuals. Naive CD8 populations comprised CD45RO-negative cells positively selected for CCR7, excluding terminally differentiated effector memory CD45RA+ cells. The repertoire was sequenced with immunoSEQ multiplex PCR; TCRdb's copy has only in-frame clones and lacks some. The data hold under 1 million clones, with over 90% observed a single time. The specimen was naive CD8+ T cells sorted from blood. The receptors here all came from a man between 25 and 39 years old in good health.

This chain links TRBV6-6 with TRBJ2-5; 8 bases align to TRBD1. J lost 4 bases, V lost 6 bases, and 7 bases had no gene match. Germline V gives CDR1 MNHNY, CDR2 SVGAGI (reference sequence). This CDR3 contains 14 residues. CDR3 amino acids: CASSLQGVSETQYF. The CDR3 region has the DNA TGTGCCAGCAGCCTACAGGGGGTTTCAGAGACCCAGTACTTC.

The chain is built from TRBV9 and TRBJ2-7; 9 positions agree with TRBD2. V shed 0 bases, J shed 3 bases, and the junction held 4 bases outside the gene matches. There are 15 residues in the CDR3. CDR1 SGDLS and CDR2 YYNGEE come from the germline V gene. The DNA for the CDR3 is TGTGCCAGCAGCGTAGAAGCGGGAGGTCTCTACGAGCAGTACTTC. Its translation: CASSVEAGGLYEQYF.

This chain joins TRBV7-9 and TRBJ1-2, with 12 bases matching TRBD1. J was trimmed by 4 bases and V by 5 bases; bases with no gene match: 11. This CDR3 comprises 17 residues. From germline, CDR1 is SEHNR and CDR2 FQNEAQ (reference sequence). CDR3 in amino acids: CASSLPGQGARSYGYTF. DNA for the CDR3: TGTGCCAGCAGCCTACCGGGACAGGGGGCGCGGAGCTATGGCTACACCTTC.

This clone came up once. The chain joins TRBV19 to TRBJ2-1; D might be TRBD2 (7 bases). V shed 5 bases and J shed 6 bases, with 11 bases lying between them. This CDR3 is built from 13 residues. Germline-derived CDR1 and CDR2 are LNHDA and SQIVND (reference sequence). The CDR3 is CASSLAGANEQFF. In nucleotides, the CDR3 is TGTGCCAGTAGTTTGGCGGGGGCCAATGAGCAGTTCTTC.

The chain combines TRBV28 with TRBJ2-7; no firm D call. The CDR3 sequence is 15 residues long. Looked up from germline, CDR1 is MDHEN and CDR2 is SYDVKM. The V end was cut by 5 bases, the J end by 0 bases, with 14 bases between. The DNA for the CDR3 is TGTGCCAGCAGTCTGGATGGGGTTCCCTCCTACGAGCAGTACTTC. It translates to CASSLDGVPSYEQYF.

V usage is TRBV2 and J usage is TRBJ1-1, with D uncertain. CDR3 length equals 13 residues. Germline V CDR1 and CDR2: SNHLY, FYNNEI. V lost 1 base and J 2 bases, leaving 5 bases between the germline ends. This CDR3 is CASSEVYNTEAFF. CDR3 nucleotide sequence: TGTGCCAGCAGTGAAGTTTATAACACTGAAGCTTTCTTT.

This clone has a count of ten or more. CDR3 DNA sequence: TGTGCCAGCAGTGACTCGCGGGAGAGCTCCTACAATGAGCAGTTCTTC. It specifies CASSDSRESSYNEQFF. The chain has TRBV6-4 and TRBJ2-1, with 7 bases aligning to TRBD2. CDR1 is MRHNA and CDR2 is SNTAGT in the germline V gene. CDR3 length: 16 residues. V lost 0 bases to trimming and J lost 0 bases; unmatched junction nucleotides: 2.

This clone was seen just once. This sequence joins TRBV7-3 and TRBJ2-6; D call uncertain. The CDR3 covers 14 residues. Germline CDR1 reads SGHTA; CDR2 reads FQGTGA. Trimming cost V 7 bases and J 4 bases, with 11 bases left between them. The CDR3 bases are TGTGCCAGCACCGACAAGGGAGGGGCCAACGTCCTGACTTTC. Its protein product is CASTDKGGANVLTF.

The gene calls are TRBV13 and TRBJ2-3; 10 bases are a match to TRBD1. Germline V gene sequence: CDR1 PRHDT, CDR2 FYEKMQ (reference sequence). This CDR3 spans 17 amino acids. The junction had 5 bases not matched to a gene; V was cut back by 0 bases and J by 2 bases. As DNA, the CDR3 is TGTGCCAGCAGCTTAGGCCTAGGACAGGGGGACACAGATACGCAGTATTTT. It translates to CASSLGLGQGDTDTQYF.

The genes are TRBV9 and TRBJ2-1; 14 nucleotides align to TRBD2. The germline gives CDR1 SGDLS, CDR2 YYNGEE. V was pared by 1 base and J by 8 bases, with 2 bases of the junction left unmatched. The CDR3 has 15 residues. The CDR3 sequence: CASSVWTSGRYEQFF. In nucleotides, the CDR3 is TGTGCCAGCAGCGTATGGACTAGCGGGAGGTATGAGCAGTTCTTC.

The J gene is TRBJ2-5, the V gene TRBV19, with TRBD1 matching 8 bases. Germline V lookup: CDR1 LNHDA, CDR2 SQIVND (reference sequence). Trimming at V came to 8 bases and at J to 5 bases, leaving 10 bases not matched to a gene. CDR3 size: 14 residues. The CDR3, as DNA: TGTGCCAGTGACCAGGGGGCGAACGGGGAGACCCAGTACTTC. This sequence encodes CASDQGANGETQYF.

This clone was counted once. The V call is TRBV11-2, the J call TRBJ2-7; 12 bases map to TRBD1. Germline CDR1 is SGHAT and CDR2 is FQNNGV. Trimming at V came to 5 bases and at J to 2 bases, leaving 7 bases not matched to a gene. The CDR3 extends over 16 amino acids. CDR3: CASSLRDRGRPYEQYF. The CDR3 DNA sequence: TGTGCCAGCAGCCTCCGGGACAGGGGGCGTCCCTACGAGCAGTACTTC.

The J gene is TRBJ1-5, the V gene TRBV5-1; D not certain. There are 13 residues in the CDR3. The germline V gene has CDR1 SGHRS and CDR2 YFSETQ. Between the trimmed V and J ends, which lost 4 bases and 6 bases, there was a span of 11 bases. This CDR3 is CASSAGKGQPQHF. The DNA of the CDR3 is TGCGCCAGCAGCGCCGGGAAGGGTCAGCCCCAGCATTTT.

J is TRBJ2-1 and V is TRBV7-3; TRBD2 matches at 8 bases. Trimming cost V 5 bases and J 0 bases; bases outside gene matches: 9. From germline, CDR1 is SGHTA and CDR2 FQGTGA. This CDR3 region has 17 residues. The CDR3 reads CASSPNSGIYSYNEQFF. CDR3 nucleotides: TGTGCCAGCAGCCCAAATAGCGGGATTTACTCCTACAATGAGCAGTTCTTC.

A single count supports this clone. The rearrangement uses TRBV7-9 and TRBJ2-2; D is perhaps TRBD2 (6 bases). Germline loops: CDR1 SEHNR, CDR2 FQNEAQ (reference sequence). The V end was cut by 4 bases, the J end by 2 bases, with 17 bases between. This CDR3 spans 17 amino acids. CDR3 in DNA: TGTGCCAGCAGCTCAACGGGACGGACTATTAACACCGGGGAGCTGTTTTTT. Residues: CASSSTGRTINTGELFF.

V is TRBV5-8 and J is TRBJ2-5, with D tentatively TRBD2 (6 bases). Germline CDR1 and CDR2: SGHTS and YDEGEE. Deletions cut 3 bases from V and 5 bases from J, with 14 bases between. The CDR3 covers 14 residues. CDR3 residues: CASSSGRGLETQYF. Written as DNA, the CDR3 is TGTGCCAGCAGCTCCGGTCGGGGGTTGGAGACCCAGTACTTC.

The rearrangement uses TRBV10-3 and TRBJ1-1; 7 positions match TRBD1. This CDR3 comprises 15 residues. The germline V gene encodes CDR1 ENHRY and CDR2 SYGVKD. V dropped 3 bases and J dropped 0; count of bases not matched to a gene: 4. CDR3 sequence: CAISERQGVNTEAFF. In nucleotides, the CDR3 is TGTGCCATCAGTGAAAGGCAGGGGGTGAACACTGAAGCTTTCTTT.

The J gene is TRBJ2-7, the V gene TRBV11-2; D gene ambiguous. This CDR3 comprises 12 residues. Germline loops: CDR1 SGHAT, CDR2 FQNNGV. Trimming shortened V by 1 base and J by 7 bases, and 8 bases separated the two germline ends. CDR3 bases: TGTGCCAGCAGCTTAGTACCGGAGGAGCAGTACTTC. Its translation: CASSLVPEEQYF.

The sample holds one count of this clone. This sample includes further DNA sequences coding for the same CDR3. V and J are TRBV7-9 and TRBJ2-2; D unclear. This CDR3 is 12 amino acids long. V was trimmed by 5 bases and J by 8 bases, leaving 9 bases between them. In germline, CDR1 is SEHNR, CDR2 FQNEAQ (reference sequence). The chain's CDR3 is CASSPRVGELFF. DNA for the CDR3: TGTGCCAGCAGCCCCCGGGTTGGGGAGCTGTTTTTT.

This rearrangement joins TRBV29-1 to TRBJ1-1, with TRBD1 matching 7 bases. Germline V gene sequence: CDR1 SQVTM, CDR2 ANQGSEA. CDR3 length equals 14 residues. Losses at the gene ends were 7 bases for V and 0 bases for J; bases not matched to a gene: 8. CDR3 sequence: CSGADREMNTEAFF. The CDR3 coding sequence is TGCAGCGGTGCAGACAGGGAAATGAACACTGAAGCTTTCTTT.

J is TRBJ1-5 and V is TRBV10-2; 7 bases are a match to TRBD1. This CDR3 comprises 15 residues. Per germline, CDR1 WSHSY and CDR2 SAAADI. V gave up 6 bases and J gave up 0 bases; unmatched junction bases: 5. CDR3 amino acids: CASRTGQDSNQPQHF. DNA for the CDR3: TGCGCCAGCAGGACTGGACAGGATAGCAATCAGCCCCAGCATTTT.

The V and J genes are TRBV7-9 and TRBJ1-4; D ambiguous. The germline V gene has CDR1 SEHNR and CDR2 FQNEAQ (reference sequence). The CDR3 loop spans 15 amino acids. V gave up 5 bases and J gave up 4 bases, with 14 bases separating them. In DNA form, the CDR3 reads TGTGCCAGCAGCACCTCCCAAAACCTTAATGAAAAACTGTTTTTT. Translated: CASSTSQNLNEKLFF. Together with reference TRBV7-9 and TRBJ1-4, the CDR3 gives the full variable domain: DTGVSQNPRHKITKRGQNVTFRCDPISEHNRLYWYRQTLGQGPEFLTYFQNEAQLEKSRLLSDRFSAERPKGSFSTLEIQRTEQGDSAMYLCASSTSQNLNEKLFFGSGTQLSVL.

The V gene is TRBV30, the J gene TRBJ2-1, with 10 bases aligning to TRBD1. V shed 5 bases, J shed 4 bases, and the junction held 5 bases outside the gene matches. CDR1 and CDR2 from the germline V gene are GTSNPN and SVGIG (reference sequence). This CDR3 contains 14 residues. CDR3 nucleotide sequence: TGTGCCTGGGTCCAGGGACAGGGGTACAATGAGCAGTTCTTC. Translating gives CAWVQGQGYNEQFF. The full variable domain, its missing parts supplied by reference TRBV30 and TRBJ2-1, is SQTIHQWPATLVQPVGSPLSLECTVEGTSNPNLYWYRQAAGRGLQLLFYSVGIGQISSEVPQNLSASRPQDRQFILSSKKLLLSDSGFYLCAWVQGQGYNEQFFGPGTRLTVL.

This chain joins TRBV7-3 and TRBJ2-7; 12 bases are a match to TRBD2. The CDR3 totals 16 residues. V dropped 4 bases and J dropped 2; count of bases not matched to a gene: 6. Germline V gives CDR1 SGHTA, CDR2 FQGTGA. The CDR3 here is CASSSPGLAGTYEQYF. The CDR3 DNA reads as TGTGCCAGCAGCTCCCCTGGACTAGCGGGGACCTACGAGCAGTACTTC.